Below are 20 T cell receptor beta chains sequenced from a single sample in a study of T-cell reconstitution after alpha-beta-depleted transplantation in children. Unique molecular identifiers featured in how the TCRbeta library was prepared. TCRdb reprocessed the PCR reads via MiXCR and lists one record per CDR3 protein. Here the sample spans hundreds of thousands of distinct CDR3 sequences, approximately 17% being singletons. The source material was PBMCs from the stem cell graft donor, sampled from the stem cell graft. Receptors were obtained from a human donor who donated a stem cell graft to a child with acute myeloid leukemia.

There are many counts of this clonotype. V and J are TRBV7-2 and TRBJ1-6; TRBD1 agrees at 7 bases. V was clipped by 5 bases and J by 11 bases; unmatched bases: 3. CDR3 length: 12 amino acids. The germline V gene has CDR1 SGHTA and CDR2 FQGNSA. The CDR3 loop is CASSQTGTPLHF. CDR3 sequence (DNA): TGTGCCAGCAGCCAGACAGGGACACCCCTCCACTTT.

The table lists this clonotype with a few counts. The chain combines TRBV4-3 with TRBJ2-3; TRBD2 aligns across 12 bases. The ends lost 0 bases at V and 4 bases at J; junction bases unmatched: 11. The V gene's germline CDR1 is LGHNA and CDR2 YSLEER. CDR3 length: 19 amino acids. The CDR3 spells CASSQDLASGGANADTQYF. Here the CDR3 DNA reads TGCGCCAGCAGCCAAGATCTAGCTAGCGGGGGGGCGAACGCAGATACGCAGTATTTT.

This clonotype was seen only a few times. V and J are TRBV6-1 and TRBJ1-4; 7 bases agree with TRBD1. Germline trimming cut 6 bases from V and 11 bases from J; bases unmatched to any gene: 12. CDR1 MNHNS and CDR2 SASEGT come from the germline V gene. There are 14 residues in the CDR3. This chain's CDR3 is CASSPGGGGAKLFF. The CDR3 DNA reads TGTGCCAGCAGCCCAGGGGGGGGAGGGGCGAAACTGTTTTTT.

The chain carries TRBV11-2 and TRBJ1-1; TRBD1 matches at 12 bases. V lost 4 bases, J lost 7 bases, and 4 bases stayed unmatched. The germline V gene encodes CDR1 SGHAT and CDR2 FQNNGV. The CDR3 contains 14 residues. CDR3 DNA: TGTGCCAGCAGCTCCGGGACAGGGGGCGGTGAAGCTTTCTTT. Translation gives CASSSGTGGGEAFF.

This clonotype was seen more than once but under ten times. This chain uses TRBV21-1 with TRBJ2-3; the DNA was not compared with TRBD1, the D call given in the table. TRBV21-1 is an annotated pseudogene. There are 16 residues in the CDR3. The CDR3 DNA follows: TGTGCCAGCAGCAAAAGGGCAGGGGTTAGGGCAGATACGCAGTATTTT. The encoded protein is CASSKRAGVRADTQYF.

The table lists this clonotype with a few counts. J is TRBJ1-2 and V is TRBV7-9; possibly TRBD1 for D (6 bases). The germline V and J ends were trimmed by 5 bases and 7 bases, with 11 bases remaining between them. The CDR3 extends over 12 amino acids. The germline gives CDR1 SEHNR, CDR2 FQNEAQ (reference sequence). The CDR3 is CASSPSRGGYTF. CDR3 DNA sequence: TGTGCCAGCAGCCCTAGCAGGGGTGGCTACACCTTC.

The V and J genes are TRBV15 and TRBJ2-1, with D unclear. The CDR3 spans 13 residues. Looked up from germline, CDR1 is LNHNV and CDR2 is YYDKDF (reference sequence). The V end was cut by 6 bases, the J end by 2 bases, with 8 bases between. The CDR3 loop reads CATRSRTYNEQFF. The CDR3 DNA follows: TGTGCCACCAGAAGCAGGACCTACAATGAGCAGTTCTTC.

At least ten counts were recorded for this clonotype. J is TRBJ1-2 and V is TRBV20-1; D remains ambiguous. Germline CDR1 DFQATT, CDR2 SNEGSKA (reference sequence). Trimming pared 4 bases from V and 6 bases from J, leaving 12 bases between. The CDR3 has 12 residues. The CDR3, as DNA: TGCAGTGCTAAACGACATGGGGATGGCTACACCTTC. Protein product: CSAKRHGDGYTF.

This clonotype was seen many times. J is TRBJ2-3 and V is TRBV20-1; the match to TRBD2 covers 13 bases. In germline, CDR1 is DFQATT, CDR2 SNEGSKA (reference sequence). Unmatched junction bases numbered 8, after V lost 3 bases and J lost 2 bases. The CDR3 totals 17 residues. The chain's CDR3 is CSASAPLAGGTTDTQYF. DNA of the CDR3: TGCAGTGCTAGCGCGCCACTAGCGGGGGGGACCACAGATACGCAGTATTTT.

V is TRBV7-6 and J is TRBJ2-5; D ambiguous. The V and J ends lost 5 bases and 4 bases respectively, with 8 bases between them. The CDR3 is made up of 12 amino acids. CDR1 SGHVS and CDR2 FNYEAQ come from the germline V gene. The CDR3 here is CASSPSPETQYF. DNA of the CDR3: TGTGCCAGCAGCCCATCGCCAGAGACCCAGTACTTC.

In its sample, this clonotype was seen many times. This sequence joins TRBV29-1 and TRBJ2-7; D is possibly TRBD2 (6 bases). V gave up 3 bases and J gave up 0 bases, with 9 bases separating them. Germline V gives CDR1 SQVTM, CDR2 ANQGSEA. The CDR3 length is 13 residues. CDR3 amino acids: CSVEEEGSYEQYF. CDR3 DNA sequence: TGCAGCGTTGAGGAGGAGGGCTCCTACGAGCAGTACTTC.

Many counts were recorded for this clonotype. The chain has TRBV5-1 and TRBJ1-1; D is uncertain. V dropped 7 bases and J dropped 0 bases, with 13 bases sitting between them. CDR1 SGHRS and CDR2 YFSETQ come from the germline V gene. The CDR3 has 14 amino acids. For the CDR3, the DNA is TGCGCCAGCTCCCGAAGGTCGATGAACACTGAAGCTTTCTTT. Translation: CASSRRSMNTEAFF.

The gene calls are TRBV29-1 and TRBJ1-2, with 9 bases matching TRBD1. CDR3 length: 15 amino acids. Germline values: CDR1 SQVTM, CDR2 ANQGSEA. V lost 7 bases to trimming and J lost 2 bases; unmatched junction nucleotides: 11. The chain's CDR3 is CSAAGQGGGNYGYTF. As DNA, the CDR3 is TGCAGCGCCGCGGGACAGGGAGGAGGGAACTATGGCTACACCTTC.

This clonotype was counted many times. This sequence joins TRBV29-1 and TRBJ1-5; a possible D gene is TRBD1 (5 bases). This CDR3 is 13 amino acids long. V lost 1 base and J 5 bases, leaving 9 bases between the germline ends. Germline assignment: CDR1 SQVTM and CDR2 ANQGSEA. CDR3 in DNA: TGCAGCGTTGAAGTTGGGGGTGATCAGCCCCAGCATTTT. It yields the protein CSVEVGGDQPQHF.

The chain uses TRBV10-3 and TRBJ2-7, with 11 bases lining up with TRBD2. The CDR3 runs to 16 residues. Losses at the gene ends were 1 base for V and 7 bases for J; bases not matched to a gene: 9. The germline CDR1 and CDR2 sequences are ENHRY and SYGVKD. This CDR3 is CAISELGGLAGGEQYF. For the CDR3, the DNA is TGTGCCATCAGTGAGTTAGGTGGACTAGCGGGTGGAGAGCAGTACTTC.

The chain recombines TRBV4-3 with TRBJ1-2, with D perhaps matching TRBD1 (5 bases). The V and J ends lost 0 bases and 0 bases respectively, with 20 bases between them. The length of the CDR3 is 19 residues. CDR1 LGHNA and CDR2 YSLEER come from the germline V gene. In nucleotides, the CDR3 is TGCGCCAGCAGCCAAGAGGGGGTAACCCTTAGGAGATCTAACTATGGCTACACCTTC. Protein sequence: CASSQEGVTLRRSNYGYTF.

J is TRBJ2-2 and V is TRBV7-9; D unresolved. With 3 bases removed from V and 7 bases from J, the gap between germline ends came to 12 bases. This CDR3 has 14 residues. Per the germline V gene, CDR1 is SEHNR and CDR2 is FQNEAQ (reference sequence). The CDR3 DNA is TGTGCCAGCAGCTTCCTCCCATCGGGCGGGGAGCTGTTTTTT. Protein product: CASSFLPSGGELFF.

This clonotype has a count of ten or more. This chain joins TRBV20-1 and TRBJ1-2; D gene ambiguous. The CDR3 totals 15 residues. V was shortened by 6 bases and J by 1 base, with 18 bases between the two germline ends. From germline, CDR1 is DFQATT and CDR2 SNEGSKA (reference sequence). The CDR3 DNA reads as TGCAGTGCCCAATATCCTCTAGTAGTTAACTATGGCTACACCTTC. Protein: CSAQYPLVVNYGYTF.

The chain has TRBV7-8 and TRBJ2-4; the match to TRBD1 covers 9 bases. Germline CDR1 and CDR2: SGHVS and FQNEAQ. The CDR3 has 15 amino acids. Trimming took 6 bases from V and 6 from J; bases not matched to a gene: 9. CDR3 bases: TGTGCCAGCAGTCCAACCGCGGACAGGGGAAACATTCAGTACTTC. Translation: CASSPTADRGNIQYF.

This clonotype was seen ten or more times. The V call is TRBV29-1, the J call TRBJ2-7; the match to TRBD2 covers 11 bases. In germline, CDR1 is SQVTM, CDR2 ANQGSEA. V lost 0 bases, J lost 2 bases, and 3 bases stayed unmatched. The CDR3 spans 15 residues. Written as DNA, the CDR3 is TGCAGCGTTGAAGAGGCGACTAGCGGGGCCTACGAGCAGTACTTC. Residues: CSVEEATSGAYEQYF.